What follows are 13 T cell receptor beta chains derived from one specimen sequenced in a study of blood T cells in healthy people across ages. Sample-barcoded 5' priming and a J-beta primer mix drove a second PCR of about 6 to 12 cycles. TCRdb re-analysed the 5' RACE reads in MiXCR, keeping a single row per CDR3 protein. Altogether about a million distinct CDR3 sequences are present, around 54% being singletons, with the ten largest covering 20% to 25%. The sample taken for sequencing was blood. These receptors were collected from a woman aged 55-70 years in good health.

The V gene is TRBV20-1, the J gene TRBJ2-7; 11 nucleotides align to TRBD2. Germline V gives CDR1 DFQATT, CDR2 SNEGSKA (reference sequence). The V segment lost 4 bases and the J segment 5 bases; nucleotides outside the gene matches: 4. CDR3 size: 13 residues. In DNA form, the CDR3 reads TGCAGTGCTAAACTAGCGGGAGCCCACGAGCAGTACTTC. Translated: CSAKLAGAHEQYF.

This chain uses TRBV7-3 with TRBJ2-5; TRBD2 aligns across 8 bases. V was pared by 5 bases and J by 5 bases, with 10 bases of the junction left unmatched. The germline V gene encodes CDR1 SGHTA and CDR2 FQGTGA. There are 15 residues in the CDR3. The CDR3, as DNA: TGTGCCAGCAGCCAAGGGACTAGTCGAGGGGAGACCCAGTACTTC. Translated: CASSQGTSRGETQYF.

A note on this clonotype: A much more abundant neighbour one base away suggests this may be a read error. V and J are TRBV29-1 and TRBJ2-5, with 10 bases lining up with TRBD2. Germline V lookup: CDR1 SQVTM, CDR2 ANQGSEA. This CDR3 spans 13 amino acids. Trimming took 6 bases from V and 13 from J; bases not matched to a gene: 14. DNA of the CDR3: TGCAGCGTGAGGGTAGCGGGAGGCTACGAGCGGTACTTC. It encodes CSVRVAGGYERYF.

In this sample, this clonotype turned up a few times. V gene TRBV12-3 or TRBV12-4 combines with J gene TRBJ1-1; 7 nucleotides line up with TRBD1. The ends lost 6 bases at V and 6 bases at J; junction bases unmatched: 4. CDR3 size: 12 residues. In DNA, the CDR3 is TGTGCCAGCAGACAGGGGAGGGCTGAAGCTTTCTTT. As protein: CASRQGRAEAFF.

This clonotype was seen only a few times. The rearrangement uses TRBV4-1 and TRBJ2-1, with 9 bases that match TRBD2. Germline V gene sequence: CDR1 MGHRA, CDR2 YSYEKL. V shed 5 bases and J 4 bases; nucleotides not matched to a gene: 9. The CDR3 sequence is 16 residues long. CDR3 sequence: CASSASSSGVYNEQFF. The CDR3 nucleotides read TGCGCCAGCAGCGCTTCGTCTAGCGGGGTATACAATGAGCAGTTCTTC.

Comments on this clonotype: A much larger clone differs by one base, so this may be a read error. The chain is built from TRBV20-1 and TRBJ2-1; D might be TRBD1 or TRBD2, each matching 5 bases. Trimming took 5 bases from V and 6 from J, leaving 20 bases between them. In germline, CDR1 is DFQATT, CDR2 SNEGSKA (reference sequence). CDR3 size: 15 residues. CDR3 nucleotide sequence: TGCAGTGCTGACCCGGGACGAGCATTCTCCAATGAGCAGTTCTTC. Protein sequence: CSADPGRAFSNEQFF.

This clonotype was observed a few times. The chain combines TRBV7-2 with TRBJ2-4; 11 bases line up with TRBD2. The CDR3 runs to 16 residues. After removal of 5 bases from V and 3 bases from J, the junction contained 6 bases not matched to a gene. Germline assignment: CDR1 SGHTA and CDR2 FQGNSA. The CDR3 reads CASSPILAGDKNIQYF. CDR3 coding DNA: TGTGCCAGCAGCCCCATACTAGCGGGAGACAAAAACATTCAGTACTTC.

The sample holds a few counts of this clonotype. For the CDR3, the DNA is TGCAGCGGACTGACAGGGGGCGGTGAAAAACTGTTTTTT. Its protein product is CSGLTGGGEKLFF. The chain combines TRBV29-1 with TRBJ1-4; 10 positions match TRBD1. This CDR3 is built from 13 residues. Germline V gene lookup returns CDR1 SQVTM and CDR2 ANQGSEA. V lost 7 bases to trimming and J lost 7 bases; unmatched junction nucleotides: 6.

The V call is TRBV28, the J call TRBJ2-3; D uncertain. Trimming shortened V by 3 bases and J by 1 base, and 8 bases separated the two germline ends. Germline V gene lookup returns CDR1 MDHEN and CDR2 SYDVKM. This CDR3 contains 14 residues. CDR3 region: CASSLVERTDTQYF. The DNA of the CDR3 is TGTGCCAGCAGTTTGGTAGAGCGCACAGATACGCAGTATTTT.

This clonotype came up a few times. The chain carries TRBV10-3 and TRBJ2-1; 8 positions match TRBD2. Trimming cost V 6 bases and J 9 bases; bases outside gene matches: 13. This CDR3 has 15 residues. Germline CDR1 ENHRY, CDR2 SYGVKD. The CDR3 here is CAIRRSGSGDSEQFF. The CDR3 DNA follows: TGTGCCATCAGGAGAAGCGGGAGTGGTGACTCTGAGCAGTTCTTC.

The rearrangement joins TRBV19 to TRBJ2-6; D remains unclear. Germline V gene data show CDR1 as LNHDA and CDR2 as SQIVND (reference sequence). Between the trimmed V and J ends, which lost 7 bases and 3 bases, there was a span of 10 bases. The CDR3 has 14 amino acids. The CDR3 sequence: CASIDPGGANVLTF. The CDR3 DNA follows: TGTGCCAGTATTGATCCCGGTGGGGCCAACGTCCTGACTTTC.

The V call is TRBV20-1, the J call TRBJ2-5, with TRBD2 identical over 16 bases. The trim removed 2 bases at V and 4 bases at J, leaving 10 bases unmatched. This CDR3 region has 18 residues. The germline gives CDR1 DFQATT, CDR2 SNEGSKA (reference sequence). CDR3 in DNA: TGCAGTGCTAGATATCCGGGACTAGCGGGAGGGCTGGCAGAGACCCAGTACTTC. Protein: CSARYPGLAGGLAETQYF.

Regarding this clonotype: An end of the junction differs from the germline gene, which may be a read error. CDR3 DNA: TGCAGCGTTGGGGGACAGGTCTTCTCCTACAATGAGCCGTTCTTC. Translating it yields CSVGGQVFSYNEPFF. The gene calls are TRBV29-1 and TRBJ2-1; 8 nucleotides line up with TRBD1. Germline values: CDR1 SQVTM, CDR2 ANQGSEA. The CDR3 runs 15 residues.